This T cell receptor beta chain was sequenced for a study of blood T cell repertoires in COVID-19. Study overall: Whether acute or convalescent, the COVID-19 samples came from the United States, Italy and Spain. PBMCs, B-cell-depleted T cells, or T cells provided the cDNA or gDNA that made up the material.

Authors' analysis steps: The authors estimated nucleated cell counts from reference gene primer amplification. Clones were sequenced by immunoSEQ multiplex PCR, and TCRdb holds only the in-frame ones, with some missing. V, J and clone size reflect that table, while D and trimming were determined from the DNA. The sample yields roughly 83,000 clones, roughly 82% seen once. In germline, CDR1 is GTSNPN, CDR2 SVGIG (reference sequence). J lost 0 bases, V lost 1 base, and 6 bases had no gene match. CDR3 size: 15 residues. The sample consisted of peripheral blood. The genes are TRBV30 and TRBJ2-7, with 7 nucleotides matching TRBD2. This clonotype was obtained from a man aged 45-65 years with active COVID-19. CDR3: CAWSGGSGLSYEQYF. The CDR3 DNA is TGTGCCTGGAGTGGGGGTAGCGGGCTCTCCTACGAGCAGTACTTC.